This TCR beta chain appears in the sequencing data of a study of T cell changes during pregnancy in multiple sclerosis. Data came from immunoSEQ multiplex PCR; TCRdb stores just in-frame clones and leaves some out. The sample consists of tens of thousands of clones, 75% to 90% of them appearing once. CDR3 length equals 15 residues. Germline CDR1 LNHDA, CDR2 SQIVND (reference sequence). Trimming left V 6 bases short and J 5 bases short, with 19 bases between. This clone was seen a handful of times. The clonotype originates from a female donor in good health, enrolled as a control in a pregnancy study. Specimen: peripheral blood, collected in the first trimester of pregnancy. The chain carries TRBV19 and TRBJ1-2, with TRBD1 as a possible D gene (6 bases). The CDR3 protein is CASSVGDTLTYGYTF. In DNA form, the CDR3 reads TGTGCCAGTAGCGTCGGGGACACATTGACTTATGGCTACACCTTC.